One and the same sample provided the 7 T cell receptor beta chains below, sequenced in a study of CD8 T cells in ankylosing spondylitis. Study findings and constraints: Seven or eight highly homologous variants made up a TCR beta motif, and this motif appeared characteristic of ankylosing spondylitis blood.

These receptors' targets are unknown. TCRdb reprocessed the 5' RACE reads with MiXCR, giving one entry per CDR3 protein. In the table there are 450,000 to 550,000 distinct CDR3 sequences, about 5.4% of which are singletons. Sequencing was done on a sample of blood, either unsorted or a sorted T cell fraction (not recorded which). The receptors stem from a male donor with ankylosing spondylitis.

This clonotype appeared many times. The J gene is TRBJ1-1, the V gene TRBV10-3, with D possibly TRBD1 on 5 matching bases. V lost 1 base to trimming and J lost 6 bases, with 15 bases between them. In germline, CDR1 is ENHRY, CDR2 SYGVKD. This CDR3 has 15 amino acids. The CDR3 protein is CAISELEGLMAEAFF. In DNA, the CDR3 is TGTGCCATCAGTGAGTTGGAGGGGCTAATGGCTGAAGCTTTCTTT.

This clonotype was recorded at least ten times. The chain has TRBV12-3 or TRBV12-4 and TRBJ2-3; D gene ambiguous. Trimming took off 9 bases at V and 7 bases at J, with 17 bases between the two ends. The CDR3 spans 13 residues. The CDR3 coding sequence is TGTGCCAGTCGCGCTAGGCTCTCAAATACGCAGTATTTT. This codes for CASRARLSNTQYF.

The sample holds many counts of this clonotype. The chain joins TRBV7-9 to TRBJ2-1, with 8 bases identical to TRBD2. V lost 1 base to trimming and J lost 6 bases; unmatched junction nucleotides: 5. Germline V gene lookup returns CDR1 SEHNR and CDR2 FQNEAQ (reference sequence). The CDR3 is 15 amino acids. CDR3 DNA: TGTGCCAGCAGCTTAGGGGGCGGGAGGCCCAATGAGCAGTTCTTC. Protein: CASSLGGGRPNEQFF.

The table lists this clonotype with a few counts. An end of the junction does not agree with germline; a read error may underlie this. The CDR3 protein is CARRGGSGRAGGLFYEQYF. The CDR3 DNA is TGTGCCCGCAGGGGAGGTAGCGGGAGGGCCGGCGGGCTTTTCTACGAGCAGTACTTC. V gene TRBV2 combines with J gene TRBJ2-7; 11 positions agree with TRBD2. The CDR3 extends over 19 amino acids. CDR1 and CDR2 from the germline V gene are SNHLY and FYNNEI.

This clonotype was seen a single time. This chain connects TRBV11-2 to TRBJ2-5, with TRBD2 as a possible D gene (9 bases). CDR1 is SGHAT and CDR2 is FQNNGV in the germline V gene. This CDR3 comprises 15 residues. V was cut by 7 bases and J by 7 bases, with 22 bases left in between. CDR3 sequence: CASTWAGGTGATQYF. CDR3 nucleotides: TGTGCCAGCACCTGGGCGGGGGGGACAGGAGCGACCCAGTACTTC.

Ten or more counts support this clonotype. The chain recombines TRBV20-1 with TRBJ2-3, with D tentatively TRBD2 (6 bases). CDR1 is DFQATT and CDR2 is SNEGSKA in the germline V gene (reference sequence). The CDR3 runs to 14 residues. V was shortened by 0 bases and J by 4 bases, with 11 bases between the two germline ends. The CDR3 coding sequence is TGCAGTGCTAGAGATCGGGGCGGGGCAGATACGCAGTATTTT. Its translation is CSARDRGGADTQYF.

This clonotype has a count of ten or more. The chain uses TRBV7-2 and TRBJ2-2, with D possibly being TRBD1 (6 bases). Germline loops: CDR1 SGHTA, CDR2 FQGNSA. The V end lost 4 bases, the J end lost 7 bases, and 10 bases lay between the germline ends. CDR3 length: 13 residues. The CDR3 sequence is CASSSTGFGELFF. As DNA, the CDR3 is TGTGCCAGCAGCTCCACAGGGTTCGGGGAGCTGTTTTTT.